The text below deals with one T cell receptor (beta chain). The data were taken from a study of T cell responses to AZD1222 COVID-19 vaccine. CDR3 size: 13 residues. The V gene's germline CDR1 is LGHDT and CDR2 YNNKEL (reference sequence). Trimming removed 8 bases from V and 4 bases from J, with 14 bases in between. The assay was immunoSEQ multiplex PCR, and TCRdb's table has in-frame clones only and misses some. The sample holds 100,000 to 150,000 clones; 75% to 95% are singletons and the top ten take 6% to 7.5%. The sequence derives from an adult in good health. The material sequenced was peripheral blood, taken on day 0 of AZD1222 vaccination. This chain connects TRBV3-1 (or the pseudogene TRBV3-2) to TRBJ1-2; no clear D gene. CDR3 in amino acids: CASGQDGGYGYTF. In DNA, the CDR3 is TGTGCCAGCGGTCAGGATGGCGGCTATGGCTACACCTTC.